This TCR beta chain was recorded in a study of blood T cell repertoires in COVID-19. The overall study: Whether acute or convalescent, the COVID-19 samples came from the United States, Italy and Spain.

Data came from immunoSEQ multiplex PCR; TCRdb stores just in-frame clones and leaves some out. The sample lists 250,000 to 350,000 clones, 89% occurring once. Germline lookup yields CDR1 MNHEY and CDR2 SVGAGI. V gave up 6 bases and J gave up 6 bases; unmatched junction bases: 5. This CDR3 spans 14 amino acids. The source of this sequence is a woman aged 45 to 65 who had been exposed to COVID-19. The rearrangement links TRBV6-5 to TRBJ2-2, with TRBD1 identical over 9 bases. The sample taken for sequencing was PBMCs or T cells enriched from blood (not recorded which). CDR3 in amino acids: CASSLDRGSGELFF. The CDR3 coding sequence is TGTGCCAGCAGCCTAGACAGGGGGTCCGGGGAGCTGTTTTTT.